These 24 T cell receptor beta chains came from one sample sequenced in a study of PD-1 blockade in classical Hodgkin lymphoma. Every single patient, without exception, relapsed after autologous stem cell transplantation, and brentuximab vedotin exposure varied. Assay used: immunoSEQ multiplex PCR; TCRdb lists only in-frame clones, some missing. The table records roughly 96,000 clones, roughly nine tenths of them present only once. Sequencing was performed on peripheral blood mononuclear cells (PBMCs), taken before the second cycle of nivolumab. Receptors originate from a human donor with classical Hodgkin lymphoma.

In DNA, the CDR3 is TGCGCCAGCAGCTCTTTAGCGGTTTATCAGCCCCAGCATTTT. As protein: CASSSLAVYQPQHF. The rearrangement uses TRBV5-1 and TRBJ1-5; D unclear. Germline CDR1 and CDR2: SGHRS and YFSETQ. The germline V and J ends were trimmed by 3 bases and 5 bases, with 12 bases remaining between them. This CDR3 spans 14 amino acids.

This clone was seen only a few times. The chain combines TRBV7-8 with TRBJ1-3; D perhaps matches TRBD1 (5 bases). Trimming removed 5 bases at V and 4 bases at J, with 12 bases between. The CDR3 extends over 14 amino acids. Germline CDR1 SGHVS, CDR2 FQNEAQ. In nucleotides, the CDR3 is TGTGCCAGCAGCGGTCAGGGCTCCGGAAACACCATATATTTT. Its protein is CASSGQGSGNTIYF.

The chain links TRBV28 to TRBJ2-7; D possibly corresponds to TRBD2 (6 bases). From germline, CDR1 is MDHEN and CDR2 SYDVKM. This CDR3 spans 12 amino acids. V was trimmed by 6 bases and J by 7 bases, leaving 13 bases between them. Here the CDR3 DNA reads TGTGCCAGCAGGTCGGGGGTGGGGGAGCAGTACTTC. Protein: CASRSGVGEQYF.

V usage is TRBV7-9 and J usage is TRBJ2-6; D unresolved. The germline V gene has CDR1 SEHNR and CDR2 FQNEAQ (reference sequence). V was cut by 1 base and J by 0 bases, with 4 bases left in between. The CDR3 is 15 amino acids. CDR3 region: CASSLDFSGANVLTF. In nucleotides, the CDR3 is TGTGCCAGCAGCTTAGACTTCTCTGGGGCCAACGTCCTGACTTTC.

The rearrangement uses TRBV7-8 and TRBJ2-3; perhaps TRBD1 as D (6 bases). The CDR3 sequence is 17 residues long. Germline V gene data show CDR1 as SGHVS and CDR2 as FQNEAQ. Trimming removed 2 bases at V and 0 bases at J, with 15 bases between. In DNA form, the CDR3 reads TGTGCCAGCAGCTTACGGCCAGGGGAAGGGAGCACAGATACGCAGTATTTT. This sequence encodes CASSLRPGEGSTDTQYF.

V is TRBV7-7 and J is TRBJ2-5, with D unclear. The CDR3 extends over 13 amino acids. The germline V and J ends were trimmed by 3 bases and 4 bases, with 9 bases remaining between them. Germline V gene lookup returns CDR1 SSHAT and CDR2 FNYEAQ (reference sequence). The CDR3 sequence is CASSFSGRETQYF. CDR3 coding DNA: TGTGCCAGCAGCTTCTCGGGCCGAGAGACCCAGTACTTC.

This chain uses TRBV6-1 with TRBJ1-4, with 10 bases identical to TRBD1. The CDR3 loop spans 14 amino acids. Germline V gives CDR1 MNHNS, CDR2 SASEGT. The J segment lost 8 bases and the V segment lost 4 bases, leaving 4 bases of the junction unmatched. The CDR3 region has the DNA TGTGCCAGCAGTGCGGGACAGGGGAGGGAAAAACTGTTTTTT. This encodes CASSAGQGREKLFF.

The chain links TRBV25-1 to TRBJ2-7; D is perhaps TRBD1 (5 bases). The CDR3 totals 16 residues. The germline gives CDR1 MGHDK, CDR2 SYGVNS. V was clipped by 1 base and J by 5 bases, with 18 bases between them. The CDR3 DNA follows: TGTGCCAGCAGTGAATTTGGCGGTCAAGGGGATAACGAGCAGTACTTC. The encoded protein is CASSEFGGQGDNEQYF.

The chain uses TRBV29-1 and TRBJ2-2; 7 positions match TRBD2. The V gene end was trimmed by 5 bases and the J gene end by 1 base; junction bases not matched to a gene: 1. The CDR3 spans 13 residues. Germline V gene lookup returns CDR1 SQVTM and CDR2 ANQGSEA. CDR3 residues: CSVREGNTGELFF. DNA of the CDR3: TGCAGCGTTAGGGAGGGGAACACCGGGGAGCTGTTTTTT.

The gene calls are TRBV18 and TRBJ1-4, with 9 bases matching TRBD1. The J segment lost 0 bases and the V segment lost 0 bases, leaving 8 bases of the junction unmatched. The CDR3 is 19 amino acids. Germline CDR1 reads KGHSH; CDR2 reads LQKENI. The CDR3 reads CASSPPIGQGFSTNEKLFF. CDR3 DNA sequence: TGTGCCAGCTCACCACCTATCGGACAGGGGTTTTCAACTAATGAAAAACTGTTTTTT.

This chain connects TRBV5-1 to TRBJ2-3; no firm D call. Per germline, CDR1 SGHRS and CDR2 YFSETQ. Trimming cost V 5 bases and J 6 bases, with 13 bases left between them. The CDR3 loop spans 13 amino acids. The CDR3: CASSSFPHDTQYF. The CDR3 coding sequence is TGCGCCAGCAGTTCCTTCCCCCATGATACGCAGTATTTT.

The chain couples TRBV5-1 to TRBJ2-4, with a tentative D call TRBD1 (5 bases). CDR3 length equals 20 residues. V shed 0 bases and J shed 0 bases, with 22 bases lying between them. Germline V CDR1 and CDR2: SGHRS, YFSETQ. CDR3 bases: TGCGCCAGCAGCTTGGGCCTTCTCCCTACAGGAAAACTAGCCAAAAACATTCAGTACTTC. Its translation is CASSLGLLPTGKLAKNIQYF.

The gene calls are TRBV10-2 and TRBJ2-1, with 8 bases matching TRBD2. The junction had 6 bases not matched to a gene; V was cut back by 2 bases and J by 6 bases. There are 15 residues in the CDR3. Germline V gene sequence: CDR1 WSHSY, CDR2 SAAADI. For the CDR3, the DNA is TGCGCCAGCAGTGAGAATCTAGCGGGCTCCAATGAGCAGTTCTTC. Its translation is CASSENLAGSNEQFF.

This rearrangement joins TRBV7-8 to TRBJ2-6; 11 nucleotides line up with TRBD2. V lost 3 bases and J lost 4; bases outside the gene matches: 11. Per the germline V gene, CDR1 is SGHVS and CDR2 is FQNEAQ. This CDR3 is 19 amino acids long. The CDR3 DNA sequence: TGTGCCAGCAGCTTGCCCGGGACTAGCGGCCTAATAGGGGCCAACGTCCTGACTTTC. Its translation is CASSLPGTSGLIGANVLTF.

V gene TRBV5-4 combines with J gene TRBJ2-1, with TRBD1 identical over 8 bases. The junction had 10 bases not matched to a gene; V was cut back by 4 bases and J by 7 bases. Germline assignment: CDR1 SGHNT and CDR2 YYREEE (reference sequence). The CDR3 contains 15 residues. CDR3 in DNA: TGTGCCAGCAGCAGGACAGGGAAGGGATCTAATGAGCAGTTCTTC. This codes for CASSRTGKGSNEQFF. Full variable domain (rest looked up from reference TRBV5-4 and TRBJ2-1): ETGVTQSPTHLIKTRGQQVTLRCSSQSGHNTVSWYQQALGQGPQFIFQYYREEENGRGNFPPRFSGLQFPNYSSELNVNALELDDSALYLCASSRTGKGSNEQFFGPGTRLTVL.

This clone counts as medium-sized. The chain couples TRBV6-5 to TRBJ1-5; D is unclear. The CDR3 runs 15 residues. V gave up 5 bases and J gave up 5 bases, with 16 bases separating them. CDR1 MNHEY and CDR2 SVGAGI come from the germline V gene. The CDR3 here is CASSKTLSGDQPQHF. CDR3 DNA sequence: TGTGCCAGCAGTAAGACCTTAAGCGGAGATCAGCCCCAGCATTTT.

J is TRBJ1-4 and V is TRBV6-5; TRBD1 might be the D (5 bases). The CDR3 extends over 15 amino acids. V lost 6 bases to trimming and J lost 4 bases, with 15 bases between them. Germline-derived CDR1 and CDR2 are MNHEY and SVGAGI. The CDR3 DNA sequence: TGTGCCAGCAGAGCCTTACAGGTCTATAATGAAAAACTGTTTTTT. It encodes CASRALQVYNEKLFF.

The V call is TRBV10-3, the J call TRBJ2-3; D is possibly TRBD1 (5 bases). The CDR3 covers 16 residues. The germline V and J ends were trimmed by 2 bases and 2 bases, with 14 bases remaining between them. Germline assignment: CDR1 ENHRY and CDR2 SYGVKD. DNA of the CDR3: TGTGCCATCAGTGAGGGGAAAGGGGTTAACACAGATACGCAGTATTTT. It is translated as CAISEGKGVNTDTQYF.

The chain joins TRBV27 to TRBJ2-7; TRBD2 agrees at 16 bases. Per the germline V gene, CDR1 is MNHEY and CDR2 is SMNVEV (reference sequence). J lost 4 bases, V lost 5 bases, and 11 bases had no gene match. The CDR3 totals 18 residues. CDR3 region: CASSAGLAGGPQVYEQYF. For the CDR3, the DNA is TGTGCCAGCAGTGCGGGACTAGCGGGAGGGCCACAAGTATACGAGCAGTACTTC.

V is TRBV27 and J is TRBJ2-7; D possibly corresponds to TRBD1 (6 bases). V was shortened by 3 bases and J by 7 bases, with 16 bases between the two germline ends. The CDR3 length is 14 residues. Germline assignment: CDR1 MNHEY and CDR2 SMNVEV (reference sequence). The DNA of the CDR3 is TGTGCCAGCAGTTTTAACCAGGGGCAGGGTGAGCAGTACTTC. This translates into CASSFNQGQGEQYF.

V is TRBV7-8 and J is TRBJ2-5, with a possible D match to TRBD2 (6 bases). This CDR3 has 16 amino acids. The V and J ends lost 5 bases and 5 bases respectively, with 21 bases between them. The germline CDR1 and CDR2 sequences are SGHVS and FQNEAQ. The CDR3 reads CASSAYGWTKGETQYF. The CDR3, as DNA: TGTGCCAGCAGCGCCTATGGCTGGACTAAAGGGGAGACCCAGTACTTC.

This rearrangement joins TRBV29-1 to TRBJ1-1, with a weak D call TRBD1 (5 bases). The V and J ends lost 5 bases and 4 bases respectively, with 23 bases between them. The germline CDR1 and CDR2 sequences are SQVTM and ANQGSEA. The CDR3 totals 16 residues. The CDR3 sequence is CSVLDRSRALGTEAFF. The DNA of the CDR3 is TGCAGCGTTCTTGACAGATCCCGGGCGTTAGGCACTGAAGCTTTCTTT. The complete variable domain, with remaining parts taken from reference TRBV29-1 and TRBJ1-1, reads SAVISQKPSRDICQRGTSLTIQCQVDSQVTMMFWYRQQPGQSLTLIATANQGSEATYESGFVIDKFPISRPNLTFSTLTVSNMSPEDSSIYLCSVLDRSRALGTEAFFGQGTRLTVV.

This clone occurred once. The chain has TRBV5-1 and TRBJ1-2; D remains ambiguous. Between the trimmed V and J ends, which lost 5 bases and 3 bases, there was a span of 5 bases. CDR1 SGHRS and CDR2 YFSETQ come from the germline V gene. The CDR3 covers 11 residues. The CDR3 sequence: CASRADYGYTF. The CDR3 DNA follows: TGCGCCAGCAGGGCTGACTATGGCTACACCTTC. Based on the CDR3 plus reference TRBV5-1 and TRBJ1-2, the full variable domain is KAGVTQTPRYLIKTRGQQVTLSCSPISGHRSVSWYQQTPGQGLQFLFEYFSETQRNKGNFPGRFSGRQFSNSRSEMNVSTLELGDSALYLCASRADYGYTFGSGTRLTVV.

V is TRBV19 and J is TRBJ2-2; D is perhaps TRBD1 (6 bases). V lost 5 bases, J lost 7 bases, and 11 bases lay in between. From germline, CDR1 is LNHDA and CDR2 SQIVND (reference sequence). The CDR3 spans 13 residues. The CDR3 nucleotides are TGTGCCAGTAGTCGGACAGTTATCGGGGAGCTGTTTTTT. Translating it yields CASSRTVIGELFF. The full variable domain, its missing parts supplied by reference TRBV19 and TRBJ2-2, is DGGITQSPKYLFRKEGQNVTLSCEQNLNHDAMYWYRQDPGQGLRLIYYSQIVNDFQKGDIAEGYSVSREKKESFPLTVTSAQKNPTAFYLCASSRTVIGELFFGEGSRLTVL.